What follows describes a single T cell receptor beta chain. Authors' methods: The authors estimated nucleated cell counts from reference gene primer amplification. Data came from immunoSEQ multiplex PCR; TCRdb stores just in-frame clones and leaves some out. That table gives V, J and clone size, and the DNA gave D and trimming. Of approximately 280,000 clones detected, 89% appear once; the ten largest clones hold roughly 2.1%. Per germline, CDR1 LGHDT and CDR2 YNNKEL (reference sequence). The CDR3 length is 17 residues. With 5 bases removed from V and 0 bases from J, the gap between germline ends came to 19 bases. This record comes from a study of blood T cell repertoires in COVID-19. On the study more broadly: In each case, the material was cDNA or gDNA derived from T cells, B-cell-depleted T cells, or PBMCs.

This TCR came from a man aged 45-65 years with acute or convalescent COVID-19. Sequences were obtained from peripheral blood. V and J are TRBV3-1 (or the pseudogene TRBV3-2) and TRBJ1-1, with a tentative D call TRBD1 (6 bases). CDR3 in DNA: TGTGCCAGCAGCTACAGGGCCCTGGGAATGGTGAACACTGAAGCTTTCTTT. The encoded protein is CASSYRALGMVNTEAFF.